The clone carrying this TCR beta chain was seen repeatedly, ten times or more. What it binds is not known. The record originates from a study of CD8 T cells in ankylosing spondylitis. Study results and caveats: It appeared that ankylosing spondylitis blood was characterized by a TCR beta motif of 8 or 9 highly homologous variants. CD8+ cells made up the disease-linked clones, which were relatively rare in peripheral blood. In ankylosing spondylitis patients, matched synovial fluid reportedly showed significant enrichment of disease-linked clones.

The V and J ends lost 2 bases and 5 bases respectively, with 7 bases between them. The CDR3 loop spans 13 amino acids. Quantitative 5'-RACE was performed with molecular barcodes, and it yielded the TCR beta libraries. TCRdb reprocessed the 5' RACE reads via MiXCR and lists one record per CDR3 protein. The sample holds about 210,000 distinct CDR3 sequences, less than 9.5% seen once. The sequencing sample was made of blood, either unsorted or a sorted T cell fraction (not recorded which). The sequence was collected from a female donor with ankylosing spondylitis or in good health (not recorded which). The V and J genes are TRBV12-3 or TRBV12-4 and TRBJ2-1; D ambiguous. CDR3 loop: CASSLSQNNEQFF. The DNA of the CDR3 is TGTGCCAGCAGTTTATCGCAGAACAATGAGCAGTTCTTC.